This TCR beta chain was sequenced during a study of shared T cell receptors in the human thymus. Profiling relied on immunoSEQ multiplex PCR, and the TCRdb table lists in-frame clones only, not all of them. The sample contains some 700,000 clones, approximately 85% of which appear only once. This CDR3 has 15 amino acids. Germline CDR1 reads MNHEY; CDR2 reads SVGAGI. V lost 2 bases and J 5 bases, leaving 12 bases between the germline ends. These records were also assigned to another study, of human thymus T cells. That source notes: Donor material was obtained from healthy Finnish infants undergoing corrective surgery for congenital heart defects. Resections were taken during corrective heart surgery, and the thymus tissue came from these. There appeared to be biased usage of V and J genes in thymic and blood repertoires. Unrelated individuals reportedly shared highly overlapping thymic TCR repertoires.

Sequencing was carried out using thymocytes. The chain is built from TRBV6-5 and TRBJ2-2; D perhaps matches TRBD1 (5 bases). The receptor was isolated from a girl under three years old with a congenital heart defect. The CDR3 DNA reads as TGTGCCAGCAGTTACCCCAGTAAGGGGACCGGGGAGCTGTTTTTT. It is translated as CASSYPSKGTGELFF.